These 20 T cell receptor beta chains share one sample of origin, sequenced in a study of radiation and T cells in renal cell carcinoma. Libraries were prepared by immunoSEQ multiplex PCR; TCRdb keeps only in-frame clonotypes and omits some of them. The sample records 25,000 or so clones, nearly 55% being singletons. Treatment noted: treatment-naive control, cytoreductive nephrectomy. The source was tumor tissue, collected from a patient whose treatment was nephrectomy without radiotherapy. These receptors originate from a human donor with renal cell carcinoma.

In its sample, this clone was seen once. The V call is TRBV10-2, the J call TRBJ1-2; D is ambiguous. The CDR3 extends over 15 amino acids. The germline V gene encodes CDR1 WSHSY and CDR2 SAAADI. V lost 4 bases and J lost 6, with 18 bases in between. The CDR3 loop is CASSADPGKKDGYTF. CDR3 nucleotide sequence: TGCGCCAGCAGTGCGGACCCCGGGAAAAAGGATGGCTACACCTTC.

This rearrangement joins TRBV7-2 to TRBJ1-2, with D unclear. The CDR3 is 14 residues long. Trimming removed 5 bases at V and 3 bases at J, with 13 bases between. The V gene's germline CDR1 is SGHTA and CDR2 FQGNSA. CDR3 nucleotides: TGTGCCAGCAGCCCTGGACCGGTGGACTATGGCTACACCTTC. It codes for CASSPGPVDYGYTF.

This clone was seen more than once but under ten times. For the CDR3, the DNA is TGTGCCAGCAGCTTAGTCCCTGGGGGCACCGGGGAGCTGTTTTTT. Translation gives CASSLVPGGTGELFF. The gene calls are TRBV7-2 and TRBJ2-2; either TRBD1 or TRBD2 may supply D (5 bases each). Germline V CDR1 and CDR2: SGHTA, FQGNSA. V was trimmed by 1 base and J by 4 bases, leaving 10 bases between them. The CDR3 is 15 amino acids.

The V gene is TRBV14, the J gene TRBJ2-3, with TRBD2 identical over 7 bases. V shed 5 bases and J 4 bases; nucleotides not matched to a gene: 9. The CDR3 totals 15 residues. Per germline, CDR1 SGHDN and CDR2 FVKESK. This CDR3 reads CASSKPGTTSDTQYF. As DNA, the CDR3 is TGTGCCAGCAGCAAACCCGGGACTACCTCAGATACGCAGTATTTT.

The chain links TRBV5-4 to TRBJ2-3; 14 bases are a match to TRBD2. The J segment lost 10 bases and the V segment lost 0 bases, leaving 4 bases of the junction unmatched. The germline CDR1 and CDR2 sequences are SGHNT and YYREEE (reference sequence). This CDR3 has 15 residues. This CDR3 is CASSLGTSGGPSQYF. CDR3 DNA: TGTGCCAGCAGCTTGGGGACTAGCGGGGGGCCGTCGCAGTATTTT.

This clone was detected a few times. The chain recombines TRBV10-1 with TRBJ2-7; D gene ambiguous. There are 19 residues in the CDR3. Germline CDR1 WNHNN, CDR2 SYGVQD (reference sequence). V was cut by 7 bases and J by 2 bases, with 30 bases left in between. CDR3 nucleotides: TGCGCCAGCATTCCCTTTATTAAACGGCTTAGCTTTGACCCCTACGAGCAGTACTTC. Its translation: CASIPFIKRLSFDPYEQYF.

The chain uses TRBV6-5 and TRBJ2-7; D unresolved. Between the trimmed V and J ends, which lost 7 bases and 3 bases, there was a span of 19 bases. CDR1 and CDR2 from the germline V gene are MNHEY and SVGAGI. There are 15 residues in the CDR3. The CDR3 reads CASKQSHMGYYEQYF. CDR3 bases: TGTGCCAGCAAACAGTCGCATATGGGGTACTACGAGCAGTACTTC.

CDR3: CASSSPGMTTGELFF. The CDR3 DNA is TGCGCCAGCAGCTCTCCAGGGATGACCACCGGGGAGCTGTTTTTT. This chain joins TRBV5-1 and TRBJ2-2; D perhaps matches TRBD1 (5 bases). This CDR3 spans 15 amino acids. The V end was cut by 3 bases, the J end by 4 bases, with 13 bases between. The germline CDR1 and CDR2 sequences are SGHRS and YFSETQ.

The chain recombines TRBV5-4 with TRBJ1-6; D unclear. Trimming stripped 0 bases from V and 2 bases from J, with 9 bases between. The germline V gene has CDR1 SGHNT and CDR2 YYREEE (reference sequence). The CDR3 has 16 amino acids. The CDR3 sequence is CASSLVSTPYNSPLHF. The CDR3 DNA reads TGTGCCAGCAGCTTGGTGTCTACACCCTATAATTCACCCCTCCACTTT.

The chain joins TRBV29-1 to TRBJ1-1; D unresolved. Trimming removed 7 bases at V and 6 bases at J, with 9 bases between. Germline loops: CDR1 SQVTM, CDR2 ANQGSEA. The CDR3 extends over 10 amino acids. The CDR3 region is CSGSGPEAFF. CDR3 in DNA: TGCAGCGGGAGCGGCCCTGAAGCTTTCTTT.

This clone was recorded a few times. The gene calls are TRBV2 and TRBJ1-2, with 7 bases lining up with TRBD1. Germline lookup yields CDR1 SNHLY and CDR2 FYNNEI. The CDR3 contains 14 residues. V lost 6 bases and J lost 3; bases outside the gene matches: 7. CDR3 sequence reads: CASSPQGPHYGYTF. In nucleotides, the CDR3 is TGTGCCAGCAGCCCACAGGGGCCTCACTATGGCTACACCTTC.

In this sample, this clone turned up many times. The gene calls are TRBV30 and TRBJ1-1; D is ambiguous. V lost 4 bases and J 0 bases, leaving 3 bases between the germline ends. The CDR3 is 11 amino acids. Per germline, CDR1 GTSNPN and CDR2 SVGIG (reference sequence). The CDR3 DNA is TGTGCCTGGACGCTGAACACTGAAGCTTTCTTT. Its translation is CAWTLNTEAFF.

V is TRBV7-2 and J is TRBJ1-1, with TRBD1 as a possible D gene (5 bases). V lost 3 bases, J lost 0 bases, and 20 bases lay in between. The CDR3 consists of 18 residues. From germline, CDR1 is SGHTA and CDR2 FQGNSA. CDR3 DNA sequence: TGTGCCAGCAGCTTGTCAGCTCCGGGACGGATTATGAACACTGAAGCTTTCTTT. Translating it yields CASSLSAPGRIMNTEAFF.

The chain recombines TRBV2 with TRBJ1-4, with 11 bases identical to TRBD1. This CDR3 contains 16 residues. The germline gives CDR1 SNHLY, CDR2 FYNNEI. After removal of 2 bases from V and 8 bases from J, the junction contained 7 bases not matched to a gene. CDR3 protein: CASSESGTGGREKLFF. Written as DNA, the CDR3 is TGTGCCAGCAGTGAATCAGGGACAGGGGGTCGGGAAAAACTGTTTTTT.

This clone came up many times. The CDR3 coding sequence is TGTGCCAGCAGACCACTCTTACCGACCCTAGTGCCCGAAGGACAACTTCGGCGTGGCTACACCTTC. Its translation is CASRPLLPTLVPEGQLRRGYTF. The chain uses TRBV7-7 and TRBJ1-2; the D gene is possibly TRBD1 (5 bases). Trimming stripped 6 bases from V and 7 bases from J, with 42 bases between. From germline, CDR1 is SSHAT and CDR2 FNYEAQ (reference sequence). This CDR3 is built from 22 residues.

The CDR3 region is CSVGGAITELFF. The CDR3 coding sequence is TGCAGCGTTGGGGGGGCCATAACGGAGCTGTTTTTT. This chain links TRBV29-1 with TRBJ2-2; the D call may be TRBD1 or TRBD2 (6 bases each). Germline loops: CDR1 SQVTM, CDR2 ANQGSEA. The length of the CDR3 is 12 residues. Between the trimmed V and J ends, which lost 4 bases and 10 bases, there was a span of 13 bases.

The chain carries TRBV18 and TRBJ2-7; tentative D call: TRBD1 (5 bases). This CDR3 spans 15 amino acids. The germline CDR1 and CDR2 sequences are KGHSH and LQKENI. Trimming cost V 3 bases and J 0 bases, with 12 bases left between them. CDR3 residues: CASSPTTEASYEQYF. The CDR3 DNA is TGTGCCAGCTCACCGACGACAGAAGCCTCCTACGAGCAGTACTTC.

The chain combines TRBV7-2 with TRBJ2-1; D unresolved. The V end was cut by 1 base, the J end by 4 bases, with 5 bases between. Germline CDR1 SGHTA, CDR2 FQGNSA. This CDR3 comprises 13 residues. CDR3 bases: TGTGCCAGCAGCTTAGGCGAGTACAATGAGCAGTTCTTC. Its translation: CASSLGEYNEQFF.

This clone has a handful of counts. J is TRBJ1-6 and V is TRBV14, with 7 bases lining up with TRBD1. Germline trimming cut 4 bases from V and 11 bases from J; bases unmatched to any gene: 8. This CDR3 has 14 residues. CDR1 and CDR2 from the germline V gene are SGHDN and FVKESK. The CDR3 DNA follows: TGTGCCAGCAGCCGCCGTGGACAGGTCCCACCCCTCCACTTT. It encodes CASSRRGQVPPLHF. Full variable domain (outside the CDR3, taken from reference TRBV14 and TRBJ1-6): EAGVTQFPSHSVIEKGQTVTLRCDPISGHDNLYWYRRVMGKEIKFLLHFVKESKQDESGMPNNRFLAERTGGTYSTLKVQPAELEDSGVYFCASSRRGQVPPLHFGNGTRLTVT.

This chain links TRBV6-1 with TRBJ1-5; D might be TRBD1 (5 bases). This CDR3 comprises 14 residues. The germline V gene encodes CDR1 MNHNS and CDR2 SASEGT. V was pared by 2 bases and J by 4 bases, with 9 bases between. CDR3 protein: CASSERQGNQPQHF. The CDR3, as DNA: TGTGCCAGCAGTGAAAGGCAGGGTAATCAGCCCCAGCATTTT.